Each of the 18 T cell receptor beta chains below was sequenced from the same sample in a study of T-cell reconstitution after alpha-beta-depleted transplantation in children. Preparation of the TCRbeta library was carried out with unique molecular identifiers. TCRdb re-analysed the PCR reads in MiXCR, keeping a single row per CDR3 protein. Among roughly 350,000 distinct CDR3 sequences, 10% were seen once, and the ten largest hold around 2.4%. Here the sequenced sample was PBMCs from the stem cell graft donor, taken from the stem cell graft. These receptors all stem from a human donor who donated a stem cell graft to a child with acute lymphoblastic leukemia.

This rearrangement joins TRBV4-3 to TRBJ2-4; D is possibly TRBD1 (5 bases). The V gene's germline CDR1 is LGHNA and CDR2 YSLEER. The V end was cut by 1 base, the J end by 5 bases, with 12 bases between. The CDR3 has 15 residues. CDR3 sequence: CASSQGRAVENIQYF. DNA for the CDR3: TGCGCCAGCAGCCAAGGCAGGGCGGTCGAAAACATTCAGTACTTC.

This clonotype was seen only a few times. CDR3 amino acids: CSASGDRGNQPQHF. The CDR3 region has the DNA TGCAGTGCTAGTGGCGACAGGGGAAATCAGCCCCAGCATTTT. This chain links TRBV20-1 with TRBJ1-5; 8 bases line up with TRBD1. The ends lost 3 bases at V and 4 bases at J; junction bases unmatched: 5. The CDR3 length is 14 residues. Per germline, CDR1 DFQATT and CDR2 SNEGSKA (reference sequence).

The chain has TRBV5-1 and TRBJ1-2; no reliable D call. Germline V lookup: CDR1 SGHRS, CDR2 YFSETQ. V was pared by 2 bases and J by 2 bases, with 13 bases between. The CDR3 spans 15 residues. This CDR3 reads CASSLFAGSNYGYTF. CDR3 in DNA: TGCGCCAGCAGCTTATTCGCGGGGTCCAACTATGGCTACACCTTC.

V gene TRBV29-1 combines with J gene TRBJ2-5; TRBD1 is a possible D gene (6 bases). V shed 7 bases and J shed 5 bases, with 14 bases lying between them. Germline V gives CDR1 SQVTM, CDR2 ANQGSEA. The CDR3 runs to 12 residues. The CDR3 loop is CSGGQGSETQYF. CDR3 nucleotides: TGCAGCGGGGGGCAGGGGTCGGAGACCCAGTACTTC.

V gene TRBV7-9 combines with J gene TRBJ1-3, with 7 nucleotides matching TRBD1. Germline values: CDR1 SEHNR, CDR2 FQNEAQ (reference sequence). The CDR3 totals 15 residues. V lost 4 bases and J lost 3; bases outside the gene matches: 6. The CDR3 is CASSSDRVNGNTIYF. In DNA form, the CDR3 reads TGTGCCAGCAGCTCCGACAGGGTGAATGGAAACACCATATATTTT.

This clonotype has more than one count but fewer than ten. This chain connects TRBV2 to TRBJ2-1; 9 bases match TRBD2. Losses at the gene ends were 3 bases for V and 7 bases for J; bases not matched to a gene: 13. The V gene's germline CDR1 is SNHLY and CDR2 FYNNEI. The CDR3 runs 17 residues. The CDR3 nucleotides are TGTGCCAGCAGTGATATGCAAACCGGGACTAGCAAGAATGAGCAGTTCTTC. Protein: CASSDMQTGTSKNEQFF.

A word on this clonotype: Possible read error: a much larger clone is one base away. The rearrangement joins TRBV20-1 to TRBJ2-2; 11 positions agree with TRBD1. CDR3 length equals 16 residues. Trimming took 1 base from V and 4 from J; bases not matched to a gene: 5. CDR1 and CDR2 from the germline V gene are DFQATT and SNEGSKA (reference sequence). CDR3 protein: CSARGGDRGATGELFF. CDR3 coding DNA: TGCAGTGCTAGAGGTGGGGACAGGGGGGCCACCGGGGAGCTGTTTTTT.

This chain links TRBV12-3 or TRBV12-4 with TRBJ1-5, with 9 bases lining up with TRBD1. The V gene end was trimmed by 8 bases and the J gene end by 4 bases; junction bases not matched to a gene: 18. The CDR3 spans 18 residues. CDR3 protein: CASCHRLVGQGRNQPQHF. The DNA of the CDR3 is TGTGCCAGCTGTCACCGGCTCGTGGGACAGGGTAGGAATCAGCCCCAGCATTTT.

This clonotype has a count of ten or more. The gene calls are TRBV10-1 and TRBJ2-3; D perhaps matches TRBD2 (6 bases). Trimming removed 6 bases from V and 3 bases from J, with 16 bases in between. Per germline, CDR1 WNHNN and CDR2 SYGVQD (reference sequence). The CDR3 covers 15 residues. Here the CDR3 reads CASSSSGHGTDTQYF. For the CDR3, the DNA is TGCGCCAGCAGCTCCAGCGGGCACGGTACAGATACGCAGTATTTT.

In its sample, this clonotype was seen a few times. This CDR3 reads CASSPLVTGANVLTF. CDR3 nucleotide sequence: TGTGCCAGCTCACCACTGGTTACTGGGGCCAACGTCCTGACTTTC. The V call is TRBV18, the J call TRBJ2-6; D is unresolved. The CDR3 contains 15 residues. V shed 1 base and J shed 2 bases, with 6 bases lying between them. Germline V lookup: CDR1 KGHSH, CDR2 LQKENI.

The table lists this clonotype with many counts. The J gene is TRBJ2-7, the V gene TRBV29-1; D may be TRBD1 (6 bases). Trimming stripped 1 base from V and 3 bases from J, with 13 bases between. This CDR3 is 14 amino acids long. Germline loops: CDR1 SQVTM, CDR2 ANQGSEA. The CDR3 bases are TGCAGCGTTGAAGGGCAGGGGCCCAACTACGAGCAGTACTTC. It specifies CSVEGQGPNYEQYF.

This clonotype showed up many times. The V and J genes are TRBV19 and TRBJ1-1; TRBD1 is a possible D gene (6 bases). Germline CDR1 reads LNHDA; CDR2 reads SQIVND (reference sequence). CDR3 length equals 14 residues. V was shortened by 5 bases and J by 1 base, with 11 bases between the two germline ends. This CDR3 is CASSAGHRNTEAFF. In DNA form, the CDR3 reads TGTGCCAGTAGTGCGGGACACCGGAACACTGAAGCTTTCTTT.

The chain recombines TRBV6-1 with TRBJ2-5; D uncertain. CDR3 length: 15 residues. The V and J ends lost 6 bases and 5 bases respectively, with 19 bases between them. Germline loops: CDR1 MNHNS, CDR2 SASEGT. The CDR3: CASRALTGGAETQYF. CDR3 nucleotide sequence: TGTGCCAGCAGAGCCTTGACTGGCGGAGCGGAGACCCAGTACTTC.

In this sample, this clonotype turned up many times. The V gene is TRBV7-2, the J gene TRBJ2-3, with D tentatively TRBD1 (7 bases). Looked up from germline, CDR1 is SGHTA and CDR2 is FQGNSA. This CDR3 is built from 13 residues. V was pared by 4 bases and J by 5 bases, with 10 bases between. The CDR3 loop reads CASSWQGGDTQYF. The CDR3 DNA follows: TGTGCCAGCAGCTGGCAGGGGGGAGATACGCAGTATTTT.

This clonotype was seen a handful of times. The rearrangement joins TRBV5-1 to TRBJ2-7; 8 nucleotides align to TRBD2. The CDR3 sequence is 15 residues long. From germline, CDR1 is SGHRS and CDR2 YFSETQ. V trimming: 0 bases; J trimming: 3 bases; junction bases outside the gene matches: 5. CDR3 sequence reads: CASSLASGLVYEQYF. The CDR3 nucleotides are TGCGCCAGCAGCTTGGCTAGCGGGCTGGTCTACGAGCAGTACTTC.

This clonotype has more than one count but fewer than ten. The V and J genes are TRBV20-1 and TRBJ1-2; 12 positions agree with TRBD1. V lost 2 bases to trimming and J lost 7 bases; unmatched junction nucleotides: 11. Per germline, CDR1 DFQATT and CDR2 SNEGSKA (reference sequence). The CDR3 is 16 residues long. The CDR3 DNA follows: TGCAGTGCTAGACACAGGGACAGGGGGCGCTTTCTTGGCTACACCTTC. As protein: CSARHRDRGRFLGYTF.

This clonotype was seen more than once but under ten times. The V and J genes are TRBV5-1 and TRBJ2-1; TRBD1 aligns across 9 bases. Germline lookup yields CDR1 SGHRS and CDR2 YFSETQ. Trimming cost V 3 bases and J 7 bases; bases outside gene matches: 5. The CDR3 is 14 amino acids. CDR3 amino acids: CASSSGQGRNEQFF. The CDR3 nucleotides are TGCGCCAGCAGCTCTGGACAGGGGAGGAATGAGCAGTTCTTC.

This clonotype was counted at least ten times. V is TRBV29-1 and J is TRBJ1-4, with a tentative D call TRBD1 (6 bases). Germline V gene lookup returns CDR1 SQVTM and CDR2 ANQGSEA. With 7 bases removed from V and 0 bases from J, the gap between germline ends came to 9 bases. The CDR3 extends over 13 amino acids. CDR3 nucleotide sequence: TGCAGCGGTCGACAGGCAACTAATGAAAAACTGTTTTTT. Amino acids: CSGRQATNEKLFF.